The present TCR beta chain was sequenced within a study of blood T cell repertoires in COVID-19. Study context: PBMCs, B-cell-depleted T cells, or T cells provided the cDNA or gDNA that made up the material.

Germline V gives CDR1 SQVTM, CDR2 ANQGSEA. This CDR3 is 12 amino acids long. Trimming removed 4 bases at V and 10 bases at J, with 14 bases between. The count of this clone is one. Sequenced by immunoSEQ multiplex PCR; TCRdb stores in-frame clones only, minus some. The table lists approximately 99,000 clones, more than 65% of them singletons. What was sequenced was peripheral blood. This TCR came from a woman older than 75 with active or convalescent COVID-19. The chain links TRBV29-1 to TRBJ2-1; D might be TRBD1 (6 bases). CDR3 bases: TGCAGCGTTGGGGGGCCCGGCCCAGAGCAGTTCTTC. It translates to CSVGGPGPEQFF.